The 25 T cell receptor beta chains below come from one sample, sequenced in a study of shared clonotypes between healthy human individuals. Only in-frame clones appear in the TCRdb table, and some are missing; sequencing was by immunoSEQ multiplex PCR. Of about 1.5 million clones in the sample, more than 95% were seen once. Sequenced material: naive CD4+ T cells sorted from blood. Documented subset: CD45RA+ positively selected. Source of these receptors: a man in his thirties or forties in good health.

The chain links TRBV2 to TRBJ2-4, with TRBD1 matching 8 bases. J lost 1 base, V lost 7 bases, and 18 bases had no gene match. The CDR3 contains 19 residues. Germline CDR1 is SNHLY and CDR2 is FYNNEI. In DNA, the CDR3 is TGTGCCAGCAATCCTACCGGGACAGGCATCGGGCTGGCCAAAAACATTCAGTACTTC. Residues: CASNPTGTGIGLAKNIQYF.

CDR3 region: CASSENLEDTQYF. CDR3 bases: TGTGCCAGCAGTGAAAATCTAGAAGATACGCAGTATTTT. The chain uses TRBV2 and TRBJ2-3; D remains ambiguous. With 2 bases removed from V and 5 bases from J, the gap between germline ends came to 8 bases. The CDR3 extends over 13 amino acids. Germline V gene sequence: CDR1 SNHLY, CDR2 FYNNEI.

This clone came up once. The chain carries TRBV2 and TRBJ2-2, with 13 positions matching TRBD2. V gave up 5 bases and J gave up 5 bases; unmatched junction bases: 5. Germline V gives CDR1 SNHLY, CDR2 FYNNEI. The CDR3 consists of 16 residues. The CDR3 DNA follows: TGTGCCAGCAGTTCAACTAGCGGGAGGGGGACCGGGGAGCTGTTTTTT. Its protein product is CASSSTSGRGTGELFF.

The rearrangement uses TRBV5-1 and TRBJ2-2; D may match TRBD1 or TRBD2 (5 bases each). Germline V CDR1 and CDR2: SGHRS, YFSETQ. Deletions cut 0 bases from V and 0 bases from J, with 12 bases between. This CDR3 has 17 residues. CDR3 amino acids: CASSLALGVSNTGELFF. The CDR3 DNA follows: TGCGCCAGCAGCTTGGCTTTGGGGGTCTCGAACACCGGGGAGCTGTTTTTT.

V and J are TRBV5-1 and TRBJ2-3; TRBD2 matches 13 bases. Trimming at V came to 2 bases and at J to 5 bases, leaving 5 bases not matched to a gene. Per the germline V gene, CDR1 is SGHRS and CDR2 is YFSETQ. The CDR3 has 16 amino acids. CDR3 sequence: CASSFGLAGVGDTQYF. CDR3 in DNA: TGCGCCAGCAGCTTCGGACTAGCGGGAGTGGGAGATACGCAGTATTTT.

With respect to this clone: In the same sample, other DNA sequences code for this CDR3. The chain has TRBV9 and TRBJ2-3; the D is unclear. V shed 0 bases and J shed 1 base, with 9 bases lying between them. The CDR3 has 15 residues. In germline, CDR1 is SGDLS, CDR2 YYNGEE. The CDR3 loop reads CASSVEGVRTDTQYF. Written as DNA, the CDR3 is TGTGCCAGCAGCGTAGAAGGAGTCCGCACAGATACGCAGTATTTT.

V is TRBV9 and J is TRBJ2-1; 9 bases align to TRBD1. Trimming removed 3 bases from V and 0 bases from J; junction bases left unmatched: 13. This CDR3 is built from 19 residues. Germline V gene sequence: CDR1 SGDLS, CDR2 YYNGEE. The CDR3 DNA follows: TGTGCCAGCAGCGCCCGGGACAGGGAGCATCAGACCTCCTACAATGAGCAGTTCTTC. It specifies CASSARDREHQTSYNEQFF.

J is TRBJ2-3 and V is TRBV7-9; TRBD2 is a possible D gene (6 bases). V was cut by 5 bases and J by 0 bases, with 12 bases left in between. Germline V CDR1 and CDR2: SEHNR, FQNEAQ (reference sequence). CDR3 size: 15 residues. CDR3 sequence (DNA): TGTGCCAGCAGCCCGGGGAGGACTAGCACAGATACGCAGTATTTT. Translation gives CASSPGRTSTDTQYF.

This chain connects TRBV18 to TRBJ2-7; D gene uncertain. The CDR3 is made up of 14 amino acids. V was pared by 2 bases and J by 2 bases, with 10 bases between. CDR1 is KGHSH, CDR2 LQKENI, per germline. In DNA form, the CDR3 reads TGTGCCAGCTCACCAAGTTTCAACGCCTACGAGCAGTACTTC. Translating it yields CASSPSFNAYEQYF.

The chain recombines TRBV7-9 with TRBJ2-2; 9 nucleotides agree with TRBD2. Germline V gene lookup returns CDR1 SEHNR and CDR2 FQNEAQ (reference sequence). CDR3 length: 14 residues. The V gene end was trimmed by 7 bases and the J gene end by 5 bases; junction bases not matched to a gene: 5. The DNA for the CDR3 is TGTGCCAGCATCGGCGGGAGGGTAACCGGGGAGCTGTTTTTT. Its translation is CASIGGRVTGELFF.

The CDR3 loop is CASSSTSGTSDEAFF. CDR3 nucleotide sequence: TGTGCCAGCAGTTCGACAAGCGGGACATCCGATGAAGCTTTCTTT. The genes are TRBV27 and TRBJ1-1; the D gene is possibly TRBD1 (6 bases). The germline V gene has CDR1 MNHEY and CDR2 SMNVEV (reference sequence). The CDR3 is 15 residues long. V was trimmed by 4 bases and J by 7 bases, leaving 19 bases between them.

The CDR3, as DNA: TGCGCCAGCAGCTCCAAAGGGACTAGCGGGAAGTTAACCTCCTACAATGAGCAGTTCTTC. Protein sequence: CASSSKGTSGKLTSYNEQFF. This chain uses TRBV5-1 with TRBJ2-1; 13 positions match TRBD2. The CDR3 contains 20 residues. Germline assignment: CDR1 SGHRS and CDR2 YFSETQ. Trimming took 3 bases from V and 0 from J; bases not matched to a gene: 12.

The chain's CDR3 is CAISAQGLAGGANTGELFF. The DNA of the CDR3 is TGTGCCATCAGTGCCCAGGGCCTAGCGGGAGGGGCGAACACCGGGGAGCTGTTTTTT. The chain carries TRBV10-3 and TRBJ2-2; 12 positions match TRBD2. The junction had 9 bases not matched to a gene; V was cut back by 4 bases and J by 0 bases. Germline V gene data show CDR1 as ENHRY and CDR2 as SYGVKD. CDR3 size: 19 residues.

This sequence joins TRBV11-3 and TRBJ2-1; TRBD2 matches 7 bases. The CDR3 totals 12 residues. The V gene end was trimmed by 5 bases and the J gene end by 8 bases; junction bases not matched to a gene: 3. CDR1 is SGHNT and CDR2 is YENEEA in the germline V gene. The CDR3 spells CASSPGRDEQFF. The CDR3 DNA is TGTGCCAGCAGCCCGGGGAGGGATGAGCAGTTCTTC.

On this clone itself: Within the sample, other DNA sequences also encode this same CDR3. The chain combines TRBV19 with TRBJ2-3; unclear D gene. The CDR3 is 13 amino acids. Per the germline V gene, CDR1 is LNHDA and CDR2 is SQIVND (reference sequence). V was clipped by 3 bases and J by 4 bases, with 8 bases between them. The CDR3 DNA follows: TGTGCCAGTAGTATGTTAGGTTCAGATACGCAGTATTTT. The encoded protein is CASSMLGSDTQYF.

Worth noting for this clone: Other nucleotide sequences from this sample produce the same CDR3. The chain has TRBV18 and TRBJ2-3, with 10 nucleotides matching TRBD2. V was pared by 2 bases and J by 6 bases, with 2 bases of the junction left unmatched. CDR3 length: 14 amino acids. Looked up from germline, CDR1 is KGHSH and CDR2 is LQKENI. This CDR3 reads CASSPGLAVDTQYF. As DNA, the CDR3 is TGTGCCAGCTCACCAGGACTAGCGGTCGATACGCAGTATTTT.

CDR3 loop: CASSSYGLAMFPDTQYF. The CDR3 DNA reads TGTGCCAGCAGCTCGTACGGACTAGCGATGTTCCCAGATACGCAGTATTTT. This chain connects TRBV7-3 to TRBJ2-3; 9 bases are shared with TRBD2. CDR1 and CDR2 from the germline V gene are SGHTA and FQGTGA. The CDR3 has 17 amino acids. The ends lost 4 bases at V and 4 bases at J; junction bases unmatched: 12.

The V and J genes are TRBV6-4 and TRBJ2-3, with 10 bases matching TRBD2. V shed 6 bases, J shed 3 bases, and the junction held 12 bases outside the gene matches. The CDR3 sequence is 17 residues long. CDR1 is MRHNA and CDR2 is SNTAGT in the germline V gene. CDR3 region: CASSRRPSGRQTDTQYF. The CDR3 DNA is TGTGCCAGCAGCCGACGACCTAGCGGGAGACAAACAGATACGCAGTATTTT.

The V and J genes are TRBV7-6 and TRBJ2-3; 11 bases are shared with TRBD2. With V trimmed by 5 bases and J by 5 bases, 15 bases remained unmatched. The CDR3 consists of 18 residues. The germline V gene encodes CDR1 SGHVS and CDR2 FNYEAQ. This CDR3 is CASSPGTVLAGVRDTQYF. CDR3 DNA sequence: TGTGCCAGCAGCCCCGGGACAGTACTAGCGGGAGTTAGAGATACGCAGTATTTT.

CDR3 bases: TGCGCCAGCAGTAGCGAGCGGAGCTCCTACAATGAGCAGTTCTTC. It yields the protein CASSSERSSYNEQFF. The rearrangement uses TRBV5-1 and TRBJ2-1, with a possible D match to TRBD2 (5 bases). V lost 5 bases, J lost 0 bases, and 12 bases lay in between. The CDR3 runs to 15 residues. The germline V gene has CDR1 SGHRS and CDR2 YFSETQ.

The rearrangement uses TRBV4-2 and TRBJ2-1; D ambiguous. This CDR3 contains 11 residues. Germline V gene sequence: CDR1 LGHNA, CDR2 YNFKEQ. V gave up 3 bases and J gave up 7 bases, with 4 bases separating them. DNA for the CDR3: TGTGCCAGCAGCCAGGAGAATGAGCAGTTCTTC. As protein: CASSQENEQFF.

The chain is built from TRBV5-1 and TRBJ1-2; TRBD1 is a possible D gene (5 bases). The CDR3 sequence is 13 residues long. The germline V gene encodes CDR1 SGHRS and CDR2 YFSETQ. The V end was cut by 2 bases, the J end by 4 bases, with 9 bases between. The CDR3 protein is CASSLGDGYGYTF. The CDR3 bases are TGCGCCAGCAGCTTAGGGGACGGCTATGGCTACACCTTC.

This chain connects TRBV28 to TRBJ1-2; 7 bases map to TRBD1. Per germline, CDR1 MDHEN and CDR2 SYDVKM. The length of the CDR3 is 15 residues. J gave up 1 base and V 5 bases, and 7 bases lay outside the gene matches. This CDR3 is CASSRRQGSNYGYTF. CDR3 nucleotide sequence: TGTGCCAGCAGTAGACGACAGGGAAGTAACTATGGCTACACCTTC.

V is TRBV7-3 and J is TRBJ2-2; possibly TRBD2 for D (6 bases). The CDR3 totals 16 residues. Trimming took off 1 base at V and 6 bases at J, with 15 bases between the two ends. Looked up from germline, CDR1 is SGHTA and CDR2 is FQGTGA. The CDR3 is CASSLMGSGGSGELFF. The CDR3 DNA reads TGTGCCAGCAGCTTAATGGGCTCAGGAGGGTCCGGGGAGCTGTTTTTT.

This chain links TRBV4-1 with TRBJ2-3; 9 bases are a match to TRBD1. V was clipped by 0 bases and J by 8 bases; unmatched bases: 12. CDR3 length: 17 amino acids. The germline gives CDR1 MGHRA, CDR2 YSYEKL. The CDR3 DNA follows: TGCGCCAGCAGCCAAGATAGGGGGACAGGGCGAGATGGTACGCAGTATTTT. It specifies CASSQDRGTGRDGTQYF.